Listed below are T cell receptor beta chains from one sample, sequenced in a study of blood T cell repertoires in COVID-19. The assay was immunoSEQ multiplex PCR, and TCRdb's table has in-frame clones only and misses some. The sample shows under 350,000 clones, 89% of them seen only once. Sequenced: peripheral blood. The receptors here all came from a man between 45 and 60 years old with acute or convalescent COVID-19. Both conserved end residues are part of each CDR3. The order of the fields is clone size, D gene, J gene, V gene, CDR3 DNA, CDR3 protein. A D gene is named only where the DNA matches it firmly. Clone sizes are given selectively: once, few, many, or a class where the clone is expanded.

size: .; D: .; J: TRBJ1-5; V: TRBV27; DNA: TGTGCCAGCAGTTTAATAGGCCAGGCGAGCAATCAGCCCCAGCATTTT; CDR3: CASSLIGQASNQPQHF
size: .; D: .; J: TRBJ2-3; V: TRBV12-3/TRBV12-4; DNA: TGTGCCAGCAGTTGGCGGGATACGCAGTATTTT; CDR3: CASSWRDTQYF
size: .; D: TRBD2; J: TRBJ2-5; V: TRBV19; DNA: TGTGCCAGTAGTATGGGGCTAGCGGGGGGATCCTCCTGGACCCAGTACTTC; CDR3: CASSMGLAGGSSWTQYF
size: .; D: .; J: TRBJ1-1; V: TRBV9; DNA: TGTGCCAGCAGCGTAGCGTTCTCGGGGGGCACTGAAGCTTTCTTT; CDR3: CASSVAFSGGTEAFF
size: once; D: .; J: TRBJ1-6; V: TRBV3-1/TRBV3-2; DNA: TGTGCCAGCAGCCAAGATAACGGAGGAAATTCACCCCTCCACTTT; CDR3: CASSQDNGGNSPLHF
size: .; D: .; J: TRBJ2-7; V: TRBV29-1; DNA: TGCAGCGTCCAAACAGGGATTTACGAGCAGTACTTC; CDR3: CSVQTGIYEQYF
size: .; D: .; J: TRBJ2-5; V: TRBV24-1; DNA: TGTGCCACCAGTGCAGGGCCATATCCGGAGACCCAGTACTTC; CDR3: CATSAGPYPETQYF
size: .; D: .; J: TRBJ1-2; V: TRBV29-1; DNA: TGCAGCGTACAGAGTCAGATCTATGGCTACACCTTC; CDR3: CSVQSQIYGYTF
size: .; D: TRBD2; J: TRBJ2-5; V: TRBV11-2; DNA: TGTGCCAGCAGCTTGGCAGCGGGGGGTTTACAAGAGACCCAGTACTTC; CDR3: CASSLAAGGLQETQYF
size: once; D: .; J: TRBJ1-1; V: TRBV18; DNA: TGTGCCAGCTCACCACGTTACCCCATAGAGTACGGCACTGAAGCTTTCTTT; CDR3: CASSPRYPIEYGTEAFF
size: .; D: .; J: TRBJ2-2; V: TRBV27; DNA: TGTGCCAGCAGTTTCGTGGGGGCCACCGGGGAGCTGTTTTTT; CDR3: CASSFVGATGELFF
size: .; D: .; J: TRBJ2-5; V: TRBV4-1; DNA: TGCGCCAGCAGCCAAGCCGGACAGATCCAAGAGACCCAGTACTTC; CDR3: CASSQAGQIQETQYF
size: .; D: TRBD1; J: TRBJ1-6; V: TRBV18; DNA: TGTGCCAGCTCACCACTTACAGGACAGGGGAATTCACCCCTCCACTTT; CDR3: CASSPLTGQGNSPLHF
size: .; D: .; J: TRBJ1-1; V: TRBV10-1; DNA: TGCGCCAGCAGCCCGATACAGGGCACTGAAGCTTTCTTT; CDR3: CASSPIQGTEAFF
size: .; D: .; J: TRBJ2-7; V: TRBV12-3/TRBV12-4; DNA: TGTGCCAGCACCTCCTGGGGGCCTGTCTACTTC; CDR3: CASTSWGPVYF
size: .; D: TRBD2; J: TRBJ2-5; V: TRBV12-3/TRBV12-4; DNA: TGTGCCAGCTCCTACCCGGGGGGGACCCAGTACTTC; CDR3: CASSYPGGTQYF
size: once; D: .; J: TRBJ2-3; V: TRBV12-5; DNA: TGTGCTAGTGGCGCGGGATTGACCGGGAACTCAGATACGCAGTATTTT; CDR3: CASGAGLTGNSDTQYF
size: .; D: .; J: TRBJ1-1; V: TRBV19; DNA: TGTGCCAGTAGTATTCGGGCAGGACGGGGTGAAGCTTTCTTT; CDR3: CASSIRAGRGEAFF
size: once; D: .; J: TRBJ2-7; V: TRBV11-2; DNA: TGTGCCAGCAGCCCCGGGATATGGGCCTACGAGCAGTACTTC; CDR3: CASSPGIWAYEQYF
size: .; D: .; J: TRBJ2-1; V: TRBV3-1/TRBV3-2; DNA: TGTGCCAGCAGCCCCCCCAACCGGGATGAGCAGTTCTTC; CDR3: CASSPPNRDEQFF
size: once; D: .; J: TRBJ1-5; V: TRBV19; DNA: TGTGCCAGTAGGATGCGATCTTCTCCGCATAGCAATCAGCCCCAGCATTTT; CDR3: CASRMRSSPHSNQPQHF
size: .; D: .; J: TRBJ1-1; V: TRBV19; DNA: TGTGCCAGTAGCTCTGATGGCCGGAACACTGAAGCTTTCTTT; CDR3: CASSSDGRNTEAFF
size: .; D: .; J: TRBJ2-5; V: TRBV21-1; DNA: TGTGCCAGCAGGCTAGCGGGGCGCTTTGAGTCGGAGACCCAGTACTTC; CDR3: CASRLAGRFESETQYF
size: .; D: TRBD1; J: TRBJ1-3; V: TRBV7-2; DNA: TGTGCCAGCAGCACTTCCAGGGGGCGAGGAAACACCATATATTTT; CDR3: CASSTSRGRGNTIYF
size: few; D: TRBD1; J: TRBJ2-1; V: TRBV6-5; DNA: TGTGCCAGCAGTACGGACAGGGGGCTCGATGAGCAGTTCTTC; CDR3: CASSTDRGLDEQFF
size: .; D: .; J: TRBJ1-1; V: TRBV5-1; DNA: TGCGCCAGCAGCTGGGCCGGGGGGCAGGGTGGCACTGAAGCTTTCTTT; CDR3: CASSWAGGQGGTEAFF
size: .; D: TRBD1; J: TRBJ2-1; V: TRBV6-1; DNA: TGTGCCAGCAGTGAACAGGGGGTTAGGGCGAATGAGCAGTTCTTC; CDR3: CASSEQGVRANEQFF
size: many; D: .; J: TRBJ1-5; V: TRBV5-5; DNA: TGTGCCAGCAGCTTGTGGGAGGGAGGGAATCAGCCCCAGCATTTT; CDR3: CASSLWEGGNQPQHF
size: .; D: TRBD1; J: TRBJ1-4; V: TRBV5-1; DNA: TGCGCCAGCAGCGCCCGACAGGGGGCTGATAGTGAAAAACTGTTTTTT; CDR3: CASSARQGADSEKLFF
size: once; D: TRBD1; J: TRBJ1-2; V: TRBV18; DNA: TGTGCCAGCTCACCAAGACAGGGGCCCCCCGAGGGCTACACCTTC; CDR3: CASSPRQGPPEGYTF
size: .; D: .; J: TRBJ2-1; V: TRBV7-9; DNA: TGTGCCAGCAGTCGACAGAGCTCCTACAATGAGCAGTTCTTC; CDR3: CASSRQSSYNEQFF
size: .; D: TRBD1; J: TRBJ1-5; V: TRBV18; DNA: TGTGCCAGCCGAGACAGGGGTGGCAATCAGCCCCAGCATTTT; CDR3: CASRDRGGNQPQHF
size: once; D: TRBD2; J: TRBJ2-1; V: TRBV15; DNA: TGTGCCACCAGCAGAGATCTAGCGGGGGGTCAACAGTTCTTC; CDR3: CATSRDLAGGQQFF
size: .; D: .; J: TRBJ1-1; V: TRBV11-2; DNA: TGTGCCAGCAGCCAGGACAGCATCTTGAACACTGAAGCTTTCTTT; CDR3: CASSQDSILNTEAFF
size: once; D: TRBD1; J: TRBJ2-1; V: TRBV6-5; DNA: TGTGCCAGCAGTCACCGGGACAGGGGGTACAATGAGCAGTTCTTC; CDR3: CASSHRDRGYNEQFF
size: .; D: .; J: TRBJ2-3; V: TRBV5-1; DNA: TGCGCCAGCAGCTCACTAGGGACAGATACGCAGTATTTT; CDR3: CASSSLGTDTQYF
size: .; D: .; J: TRBJ1-5; V: TRBV12-3/TRBV12-4; DNA: TGTGCCAGCAGCTCCGGAGGGCGGCAGCCCCAGCATTTT; CDR3: CASSSGGRQPQHF
size: once; D: TRBD2; J: TRBJ2-5; V: TRBV27; DNA: TGTGCCAGCAGTTTATATAGCGGGGGGACACAAGAGACCCAGTACTTC; CDR3: CASSLYSGGTQETQYF
size: once; D: .; J: TRBJ2-3; V: TRBV5-1; DNA: TGCGCCAGCAGCCCCGTCCCCACAGATACGCAGTATTTT; CDR3: CASSPVPTDTQYF
size: .; D: TRBD2; J: TRBJ2-2; V: TRBV5-6; DNA: TGTGCCAGCAGCTGGACTAGCGGGAGGCCGAACACCGGGGAGCTGTTTTTT; CDR3: CASSWTSGRPNTGELFF
size: .; D: .; J: TRBJ2-3; V: TRBV5-1; DNA: TGCGCCAGCAGCGACCACCAGGGGGGTGCAGATACGCAGTATTTT; CDR3: CASSDHQGGADTQYF
size: .; D: .; J: TRBJ2-4; V: TRBV3-1/TRBV3-2; DNA: TGTGCCAGCAGCCTCCTCGGAGGACGGACCGGAGGAAACATTCAGTACTTC; CDR3: CASSLLGGRTGGNIQYF
size: .; D: TRBD1; J: TRBJ1-1; V: TRBV19; DNA: TGTGCCAGTAGTATCCTCGGGACAGGGACGAACACTGAAGCTTTCTTT; CDR3: CASSILGTGTNTEAFF
size: .; D: .; J: TRBJ1-1; V: TRBV18; DNA: TGTGCCAGCTCCCAGCAAAAAGGGGCCCTGAACACTGAAGCTTTCTTT; CDR3: CASSQQKGALNTEAFF
size: .; D: .; J: TRBJ2-2; V: TRBV7-9; DNA: TGTGCCAGCAGCAGCATAAGCACCGGGGAGCTGTTTTTT; CDR3: CASSSISTGELFF
size: .; D: .; J: TRBJ1-1; V: TRBV2; DNA: TGTGCCAGCATAGATGGAGGCACTGAAGCTTTCTTT; CDR3: CASIDGGTEAFF
size: .; D: .; J: TRBJ1-6; V: TRBV23-1; DNA: TGCGCCAGCAGTCCCCCCCGGGTGTGCAGGGGAAATTCACCCCTCCACTTT; CDR3: CASSPPRVCRGNSPLHF
size: .; D: .; J: TRBJ2-1; V: TRBV7-9; DNA: TGTGCCAGCAGCCTAAGGCTCGGGGTGGGGAAGCAGTTCTTC; CDR3: CASSLRLGVGKQFF
size: once; D: TRBD2; J: TRBJ2-1; V: TRBV5-1; DNA: TGCGCCAGCAGCTCCGGGACTAGTCCCAATGAGCAGTTCTTC; CDR3: CASSSGTSPNEQFF
size: .; D: .; J: TRBJ1-2; V: TRBV27; DNA: TGTGCCAGCAGTTTAATAGTTCGAATTAACTATGGCTACACCTTC; CDR3: CASSLIVRINYGYTF
size: .; D: TRBD1; J: TRBJ1-4; V: TRBV6-2/TRBV6-3; DNA: TGTGCCAGCAGTTACCCGGGACAGGTGAAGCCTAATGAAAAACTGTTTTTT; CDR3: CASSYPGQVKPNEKLFF
size: once; D: TRBD1; J: TRBJ2-2; V: TRBV2; DNA: TGTGCCAGCAGGACAGGGGCTCCCGGGGAGCTGTTTTTT; CDR3: CASRTGAPGELFF
size: .; D: TRBD2; J: TRBJ2-3; V: TRBV18; DNA: TGTGCCAGCTCACCAAACGGCGGGGGGAGCACAGATACGCAGTATTTT; CDR3: CASSPNGGGSTDTQYF
size: .; D: .; J: TRBJ2-1; V: TRBV5-1; DNA: TGCGCCAGCAGTCAGCCGGGGTCGTACAATGAGCAGTTCTTC; CDR3: CASSQPGSYNEQFF
size: .; D: .; J: TRBJ2-5; V: TRBV28; DNA: TGTGCCAGCAGCCCCGACTACCAGTACCAAGAGACCCAGTACTTC; CDR3: CASSPDYQYQETQYF
size: .; D: TRBD1; J: TRBJ1-2; V: TRBV6-5; DNA: TGTGCCAGCAGCCTAGGGACAGCGGACCCCTATGGCTACACCTTC; CDR3: CASSLGTADPYGYTF
size: once; D: .; J: TRBJ1-2; V: TRBV4-1; DNA: TGCGCCAGCAGCCAAGAGTTGGCGGGCTATGGCTACACCTTC; CDR3: CASSQELAGYGYTF